Shown below are 19 T cell receptor beta chains from a single sample sequenced in a study of spatial heterogeneity in lung cancer. TCRdb recomputed calls from the 5' RACE reads with MiXCR, one row per CDR3 protein. The sample lists more than 85,000 distinct CDR3 sequences; roughly 10% were seen once. The sample's time point: sample taken at primary tumor resection. Unsorted samples of tumor, nontumor lung or frozen PBMC had their whole RNA sequenced. The material sequenced was PBMCs, taken at surgery. These TCRs come from a male donor with early-stage non-small cell lung cancer.

The genes are TRBV20-1 and TRBJ2-3; 11 nucleotides match TRBD2. The CDR3 extends over 17 amino acids. Per germline, CDR1 DFQATT and CDR2 SNEGSKA (reference sequence). J gave up 2 bases and V 1 base, and 8 bases lay outside the gene matches. The CDR3: CSARGGRLAGSTDTQYF. CDR3 coding DNA: TGCAGTGCTAGAGGGGGCCGACTAGCGGGGTCCACAGATACGCAGTATTTT.

V and J are TRBV7-9 and TRBJ2-5, with D possibly matching TRBD1 (5 bases). Between the trimmed V and J ends, which lost 5 bases and 7 bases, there was a span of 14 bases. Germline V gene lookup returns CDR1 SEHNR and CDR2 FQNEAQ (reference sequence). The CDR3 spans 13 residues. DNA for the CDR3: TGTGCCAGCAGCCAAGGGGCTTTGGGGACCCAGTACTTC. This codes for CASSQGALGTQYF.

This clonotype was recorded a few times. The chain uses TRBV5-5 and TRBJ2-7; D might be TRBD2 (5 bases). This CDR3 comprises 14 residues. Trimming removed 4 bases at V and 9 bases at J, with 20 bases between. Looked up from germline, CDR1 is SGHKS and CDR2 is YYEKEE (reference sequence). DNA for the CDR3: TGTGCCAGCAGCGTCGAGCCTGAAGTAGAGGGGCAGTACTTC. It is translated as CASSVEPEVEGQYF.

This clonotype was found a few times. The chain joins TRBV2 to TRBJ2-7; 8 bases map to TRBD2. The germline V gene encodes CDR1 SNHLY and CDR2 FYNNEI. The CDR3 sequence is 14 residues long. V was pared by 6 bases and J by 3 bases, with 7 bases of the junction left unmatched. The CDR3 reads CASRREERGYEQYF. The CDR3 DNA reads as TGTGCCAGCAGGCGGGAGGAGAGGGGCTACGAGCAGTACTTC.

The chain couples TRBV6-2 or TRBV6-3 to TRBJ2-7; D is undetermined. Trimming cost V 8 bases and J 6 bases, with 14 bases left between them. The CDR3 runs 12 residues. The germline CDR1 and CDR2 sequences are MNHEY and SVGEGT. CDR3 loop: CASGEGGTEQYF. The CDR3 DNA follows: TGTGCCAGCGGCGAAGGCGGCACCGAGCAGTACTTC.

The chain combines TRBV20-1 with TRBJ1-3; possibly TRBD1 for D (6 bases). The germline V gene encodes CDR1 DFQATT and CDR2 SNEGSKA (reference sequence). V was shortened by 5 bases and J by 1 base, with 9 bases between the two germline ends. This CDR3 has 13 amino acids. The CDR3 DNA reads as TGCAGTGCTCCAGACAGGTCTGGAAACACCATATATTTT. Translation gives CSAPDRSGNTIYF.

This clonotype was observed a handful of times. The gene calls are TRBV29-1 and TRBJ2-7, with a possible D match to TRBD2 (6 bases). Trimming shortened V by 4 bases and J by 4 bases, and 14 bases separated the two germline ends. The V gene's germline CDR1 is SQVTM and CDR2 ANQGSEA. The CDR3 sequence is 13 residues long. The CDR3 sequence: CSVGLATQYEQYF. The CDR3 DNA is TGCAGCGTTGGTCTAGCGACACAATACGAGCAGTACTTC.

This clonotype was counted at least ten times. The genes are TRBV29-1 and TRBJ2-3; tentative D call: TRBD2 (5 bases). The V and J ends lost 3 bases and 0 bases respectively, with 10 bases between them. Germline V gene sequence: CDR1 SQVTM, CDR2 ANQGSEA. The CDR3 sequence is 14 residues long. The CDR3 nucleotides read TGCAGCGTTGAGGCTAGCCGTAGCACAGATACGCAGTATTTT. Translating gives CSVEASRSTDTQYF.

This clonotype has ten or more counts. The gene calls are TRBV6-2 or TRBV6-3 and TRBJ2-2; D not certain. V lost 6 bases to trimming and J lost 2 bases, with 13 bases between them. The CDR3 runs to 15 residues. The germline gives CDR1 MNHEY, CDR2 SVGEGT. In DNA form, the CDR3 reads TGTGCCAGCAGAGAGTTCGGCAGAAACACCGGGGAGCTGTTTTTT. Its protein is CASREFGRNTGELFF.

At least ten counts were recorded for this clonotype. The chain recombines TRBV2 with TRBJ1-2; unclear D gene. The length of the CDR3 is 13 residues. V was clipped by 7 bases and J by 4 bases, with 13 bases between them. In germline, CDR1 is SNHLY, CDR2 FYNNEI. The CDR3 DNA reads as TGTGCCAGCAAGAGTGAGGCTTTCTATGGCTACACCTTC. The encoded protein is CASKSEAFYGYTF. The full variable domain, its missing parts supplied by reference TRBV2 and TRBJ1-2, is EPEVTQTPSHQVTQMGQEVILRCVPISNHLYFYWYRQILGQKVEFLVSFYNNEISEKSEIFDDQFSVERPDGSNFTLKIRSTKLEDSAMYFCASKSEAFYGYTFGSGTRLTVV.

Many counts were recorded for this clonotype. V is TRBV29-1 and J is TRBJ1-2; TRBD1 agrees at 9 bases. The CDR3 spans 13 residues. CDR1 is SQVTM and CDR2 is ANQGSEA in the germline V gene. V lost 4 bases, J lost 4 bases, and 4 bases stayed unmatched. CDR3 DNA: TGCAGCGTTGTGGGGACAGGGAGCTATGGCTACACCTTC. Translating gives CSVVGTGSYGYTF. Full variable domain (rest looked up from reference TRBV29-1 and TRBJ1-2): SAVISQKPSRDICQRGTSLTIQCQVDSQVTMMFWYRQQPGQSLTLIATANQGSEATYESGFVIDKFPISRPNLTFSTLTVSNMSPEDSSIYLCSVVGTGSYGYTFGSGTRLTVV.

This clonotype has at least ten counts. The chain uses TRBV4-3 and TRBJ2-5, with D possibly TRBD2 on 6 matching bases. Germline lookup yields CDR1 LGHNA and CDR2 YSLEER. V was trimmed by 0 bases and J by 2 bases, leaving 13 bases between them. The CDR3 extends over 16 amino acids. The CDR3 here is CASSQDGGSVQETQYF. In DNA form, the CDR3 reads TGCGCCAGCAGCCAAGACGGAGGGTCAGTACAAGAGACCCAGTACTTC.

This clonotype was counted a few times. The V and J genes are TRBV6-5 and TRBJ2-7, with D possibly matching TRBD2 (6 bases). Germline assignment: CDR1 MNHEY and CDR2 SVGAGI. Trimming removed 0 bases from V and 4 bases from J, with 7 bases in between. The CDR3 contains 13 residues. The CDR3 coding sequence is TGTGCCAGCAGTTACTCTCGGGGGTACGAGCAGTACTTC. Protein product: CASSYSRGYEQYF.

The chain links TRBV7-7 to TRBJ2-3; D is possibly TRBD1 (5 bases). CDR3 size: 14 residues. Per the germline V gene, CDR1 is SSHAT and CDR2 is FNYEAQ (reference sequence). Trimming shortened V by 5 bases and J by 2 bases, and 11 bases separated the two germline ends. The CDR3 DNA is TGTGCCAGCAGCCCAACAGGATTCACAGATACGCAGTATTTT. As protein: CASSPTGFTDTQYF. Combining the CDR3 with reference TRBV7-7 and TRBJ2-3 gives the whole variable domain GAGVSQSPRYKVTKRGQDVTLRCDPISSHATLYWYQQALGQGPEFLTYFNYEAQPDKSGLPSDRFSAERPEGSISTLTIQRTEQRDSAMYRCASSPTGFTDTQYFGPGTRLTVL.

This clonotype was detected many times. The rearrangement links TRBV7-9 to TRBJ2-6; D remains unclear. Germline CDR1 reads SEHNR; CDR2 reads FQNEAQ (reference sequence). V was shortened by 2 bases and J by 0 bases, with 11 bases between the two germline ends. The CDR3 has 17 amino acids. Here the CDR3 reads CASSLYRIRSGANVLTF. The DNA of the CDR3 is TGTGCCAGCAGCTTATACCGGATTCGCTCTGGGGCCAACGTCCTGACTTTC.

This clonotype has just a few counts. The CDR3 reads CASSQQGGIEAFF. CDR3 nucleotides: TGCGCCAGCAGCCAACAGGGAGGGATTGAAGCTTTCTTT. The V and J genes are TRBV5-1 and TRBJ1-1; a weak D match, TRBD1 (6 bases). Germline V CDR1 and CDR2: SGHRS, YFSETQ. This CDR3 region has 13 residues. The V end was cut by 4 bases, the J end by 7 bases, with 14 bases between.

This clonotype was picked up many times. CDR3 in DNA: TGTGCCAGCAGATCGGGGGCAAGTCGTAGCAATCAGCCCCAGCATTTT. Its translation is CASRSGASRSNQPQHF. The J gene is TRBJ1-5, the V gene TRBV6-1; the D gene is possibly TRBD1 (6 bases). The CDR3 consists of 16 residues. V shed 6 bases and J shed 0 bases, with 15 bases lying between them. The V gene's germline CDR1 is MNHNS and CDR2 SASEGT.

The chain recombines TRBV5-1 with TRBJ2-3, with a possible D match to TRBD1 (5 bases). The V gene's germline CDR1 is SGHRS and CDR2 YFSETQ. Trimming removed 4 bases at V and 2 bases at J, with 11 bases between. The CDR3 is 14 residues long. This CDR3 reads CASSTDSPTDTQYF. CDR3 sequence (DNA): TGCGCCAGCAGCACAGACAGCCCCACAGATACGCAGTATTTT.

The table lists this clonotype with many counts. The rearrangement joins TRBV27 to TRBJ2-2, with D perhaps being TRBD1 or TRBD2 (6 bases each). Germline assignment: CDR1 MNHEY and CDR2 SMNVEV (reference sequence). Trimming removed 5 bases at V and 14 bases at J, with 18 bases between. This CDR3 is built from 13 residues. CDR3 region: CASSPQNGGSLFF. The CDR3 DNA reads TGTGCCAGCAGTCCCCAGAACGGGGGCTCTCTGTTTTTT.